This paragraph reports one TCR beta chain. Its target antigen remains unknown. No much larger clone exists at a distance of one base, and base qualities are not known. These data belong to a study of T cell responses to AZD1222 COVID-19 vaccine (dated by TCRdb to the early 2020s). General notes on the study: Because spike-specific TCR depth and breadth did not differ between the two schedules, AZD1222 recipients who got a second dose at roughly 4 weeks were pooled with those who got a second dose at roughly 12 weeks. TCR sequencing was performed for roughly 240 trial participants, of whom some 200 were given two doses of AZD1222 and around 26 were given two doses of MenACWY control vaccine. Trial participants were enrolled by age into subgroups of 18-55, 56-69 and 70-plus years, and around 140, 26 and 57 TCR-sequenced participants, respectively, were included in these subgroups. What the research found in general, with its limitations: Conclusions about previously exposed vaccinees are limited because only a handful of AZD1222 recipients were SARS-CoV-2 seropositive at baseline. The whole spike protein was spanned by vaccine-associated CD4 TCRs, and dominant responses were seen in regions 160-218 and 743-854. Reportedly, close to half of the unique spike-specific TCRs recognized epitopes lying outside the regions that are mutated in the B.1.351 and B.1.1.7 variants. Participants were mostly white British and included more females than males, and it was suggested by the authors that clonal diversity may have been underestimated. No day 14 peak-response samples were available, so repertoires were characterized only after the peak T cell response. After two AZD1222 doses, spike-specific TCR breadth and depth were significantly higher than at day 0 and than in MenACWY recipients. In the small 56-69-year group, the increase in depth fell short of significance, most likely because of low power.

CDR1 and CDR2 (MDHEN, SYDVKM) derive from the germline V gene. The CDR3 goes from the cysteine to the phenylalanine over 15 residues. Of all the DNA, just the CDR3 is kept, 45 bases in frame from base 1. V loses 6 bases of germline sequence and J loses 0 bases, and the interval between the two ends is 11 bases. The CDR3 regions of human TCRbeta chains were subjected to immunosequencing. Per the authors' processing: TCRs in the repertoires were compared against a reference library of SARS-CoV-2-specific TCRs that had been generated with the MIRA antigen-specificity platform. Breadth was defined as the fraction of unique TCRs that were SARS-CoV-2-associated. Depth was defined as the fraction of total T cells that were SARS-CoV-2-associated. Using the MIRA data, each spike-specific TCR was mapped to the spike region that the TCR reacts to and placed in a CD4 or CD8 class. Log10-transformed breadth and depth values were compared by one-way ANOVA with Sidak's multiple comparisons tests. TCRdb retrieved this table from immuneACCESS and kept in-frame rearrangements only. Not all clones are present; in checked studies, unresolved V genes account for under half, and no reason is known for the remainder. The V and J calls and clone size were taken over from that table, and D and trimming were inferred from the DNA. The sample includes some 130,000 clones, with 85% to 90% observed a single time. Of the sample, under 2.5% is held by the ten largest clones.

This sample's time point label indicates: baseline before first vaccination. The vaccinee samples were drawn from two UK trials, COV001 and COV002, one of which was a single-blind randomized controlled phase 2/3 trial testing AZD1222 (ChAdOx1 nCoV-19) in healthy adults. For TCRbeta chain sequencing, PBMC samples from trial participants were taken at day 0 and at day 28 after the second dose. The receptor comes from an adult in good health. The chain is assembled from TRBV28 and TRBJ1-4, with the D gene too uncertain to name. This material consisted of peripheral blood, taken on day 0 of AZD1222 vaccination. The sequence in DNA is TGTGCCAGCAGGCCCTTAATTGCAACTAATGAAAAACTGTTTTTT. Protein translation: CASRPLIATNEKLFF.